This T cell receptor (beta chain) comes out of a study of siplizumab effects on memory and regulatory T cells. The CDR3 runs 16 residues. Germline V CDR1 and CDR2: SGHRS, YFSETQ. V lost 3 bases and J lost 3, with 17 bases in between. TCRdb keeps only in-frame clones here, not all; method: immunoSEQ multiplex PCR. The sample records over 85,000 clones, around 97% being singletons. The chain employs TRBV5-1 and TRBJ2-3, with D perhaps given as TRBD1 or TRBD2 (5 bases each). This receptor was taken from a human donor in good health. Material for sequencing was naive CD4+ T cells sorted from blood. The chain's CDR3 is CASSSDPGRLTDTQYF. As DNA, the CDR3 is TGCGCCAGCAGCTCGGACCCGGGACGGCTAACAGATACGCAGTATTTT.